A selection of T cell receptor beta chains follows, all from one sample in a study of T cell responses to AZD1222 COVID-19 vaccine. The data were produced by immunoSEQ multiplex PCR, yet TCRdb's version contains in-frame clones alone and is incomplete. The data show some 96,000 clones, approximately 87% seen once. This specimen was peripheral blood, taken on day 0 of AZD1222 vaccination. These receptors were taken from an adult in good health. Both conserved end residues are part of each CDR3. Fields, in order: V gene, clone size, J gene, D gene, CDR3 protein, CDR3 DNA. D genes are given only for firm matches. Part of the rows lack a size; the others show once, few, many or a class for expanded clones.

TRBV4-1	NA	TRBJ1-2	TRBD1	CASSQEIRGRLANYGYTF	TGCGCCAGCAGCCAAGAAATTAGGGGGCGTCTAGCTAACTATGGCTACACCTTC
TRBV9	NA	TRBJ2-3	NA	CASSTGPSTDTQYF	TGTGCCAGCAGCACGGGACCCAGCACAGATACGCAGTATTTT
TRBV27	NA	TRBJ1-2	TRBD1	CASSSARDRYGYTF	TGTGCCAGCAGTTCCGCCCGGGACAGATATGGCTACACCTTC
TRBV7-2	NA	TRBJ2-7	NA	CASTFRGSSSYEQYF	TGTGCCAGCACCTTTAGGGGGTCCTCTTCCTACGAGCAGTACTTC
TRBV12-3/TRBV12-4	NA	TRBJ1-6	NA	CASSFPNSPLHF	TGTGCCAGCAGTTTCCCCAATTCACCCCTCCACTTT
TRBV18	NA	TRBJ2-7	TRBD1	CASSQRDSQQYF	TGTGCCAGCTCACAAAGGGACAGCCAGCAGTACTTC
TRBV6-2/TRBV6-3	once	TRBJ1-2	NA	CASSYSELSNYGYTF	TGTGCCAGCAGTTACAGCGAGCTGTCCAACTATGGCTACACCTTC
TRBV5-1	NA	TRBJ1-2	NA	CASSLMGAQGYTF	TGCGCCAGCAGCCTCATGGGGGCGCAAGGCTACACCTTC
TRBV19	NA	TRBJ2-1	NA	CASSRGPSSYNEQFF	TGTGCCAGTAGTAGGGGTCCGAGCTCCTACAATGAGCAGTTCTTC
TRBV7-9	NA	TRBJ2-7	NA	CASSSARDLDSYEQYF	TGTGCCAGCAGCTCAGCCCGGGACTTAGACTCCTACGAGCAGTACTTC
TRBV19	NA	TRBJ1-2	NA	CASSVKIDYGYTF	TGTGCCAGTAGTGTGAAGATAGACTATGGCTACACCTTC
TRBV7-2	once	TRBJ1-5	NA	CASSIGQYGGQPQHF	TGTGCCAGCAGCATCGGACAGTACGGGGGACAGCCCCAGCATTTT
TRBV20-1	many	TRBJ2-7	NA	CSARTGYEQYF	TGCAGTGCTAGGACGGGCTACGAGCAGTACTTC
TRBV19	NA	TRBJ2-5	NA	CASGRDMGQETQYF	TGTGCCAGTGGCCGGGACATGGGGCAAGAGACCCAGTACTTC
TRBV2	few	TRBJ1-4	NA	CASIFTIATNEKLFF	TGTGCCAGCATTTTTACTATTGCAACTAATGAAAAACTGTTTTTT
TRBV30	NA	TRBJ2-7	NA	CAWTTQNEQYF	TGTGCCTGGACGACCCAGAACGAGCAGTACTTC
TRBV6-5	NA	TRBJ1-5	NA	CASTQTGGGNQPQHF	TGTGCCAGCACCCAGACAGGTGGAGGCAATCAGCCCCAGCATTTT
TRBV19	NA	TRBJ1-5	NA	CASLPPDANQPQHF	TGTGCCAGTCTACCTCCGGACGCTAATCAGCCCCAGCATTTT
TRBV7-2	NA	TRBJ2-3	TRBD2	CASSSRLSGATSTDTQYF	TGTGCCAGCAGCTCCCGACTAAGCGGGGCAACTAGCACAGATACGCAGTATTTT
TRBV10-3	NA	TRBJ1-5	TRBD1	CAISDTGGGGQPQHF	TGTGCCATCAGTGATACGGGAGGGGGCGGTCAGCCCCAGCATTTT
TRBV29-1	NA	TRBJ1-1	NA	CSVRRVLVNTEAFF	TGCAGCGTCCGCCGAGTCCTTGTGAACACTGAAGCTTTCTTT
TRBV6-4	NA	TRBJ1-1	NA	CASKINQGGTEAFF	TGTGCCAGCAAGATTAATCAGGGAGGCACTGAAGCTTTCTTT
TRBV9	NA	TRBJ2-1	TRBD2	CASSITGGAMNEQFF	TGTGCCAGCAGCATAACCGGGGGGGCTATGAATGAGCAGTTCTTC
TRBV19	NA	TRBJ1-4	NA	CASSFSSRKLFF	TGTGCCAGTAGTTTCTCCTCTAGGAAACTGTTTTTT
TRBV4-1	NA	TRBJ2-3	TRBD1	CASSQQGAPTDTQYF	TGCGCCAGCAGCCAACAGGGGGCGCCCACAGATACGCAGTATTTT
TRBV10-2	NA	TRBJ2-4	TRBD1	CASRGDRGQVRAKNIQYF	TGCGCCAGCAGGGGGGACAGGGGACAAGTGAGGGCCAAAAACATTCAGTACTTC
TRBV11-1	NA	TRBJ2-7	NA	CASSPGLGTSYEQYF	TGTGCCAGCAGTCCCGGGCTAGGTACATCCTACGAGCAGTACTTC
TRBV7-2	NA	TRBJ2-7	NA	CASSLRTQSYEQYF	TGTGCCAGCAGCTTAAGGACCCAATCCTACGAGCAGTACTTC
TRBV5-4	once	TRBJ1-1	TRBD1	CASSSAGQGGNTEAFF	TGTGCCAGCAGCTCTGCAGGACAGGGGGGGAACACTGAAGCTTTCTTT
TRBV12-3/TRBV12-4	NA	TRBJ1-1	TRBD1	CASTRGRLGEAFF	TGTGCCAGCACCAGGGGGCGGTTGGGGGAAGCTTTCTTT
TRBV4-1	NA	TRBJ2-3	NA	CASSQLQGSSQYF	TGCGCCAGCAGCCAGTTACAGGGTTCTTCGCAGTATTTT
TRBV7-8	NA	TRBJ1-3	TRBD1	CASTLSGGTGGEGNTIYF	TGTGCCAGCACCCTTTCAGGGGGGACAGGGGGCGAGGGAAACACCATATATTTT
TRBV7-8	NA	TRBJ1-1	NA	CASSLKQGSSEAFF	TGTGCCAGCAGCTTAAAACAGGGATCATCTGAAGCTTTCTTT
TRBV14	NA	TRBJ1-2	NA	CASSQGGQGYGYTF	TGTGCCAGCAGCCAAGGGGGGCAAGGCTATGGCTACACCTTC
TRBV10-3	NA	TRBJ2-1	TRBD2	CAISRLAERGNEQFF	TGTGCCATCAGTCGCCTAGCGGAGCGTGGCAATGAGCAGTTCTTC
TRBV6-5	NA	TRBJ2-5	TRBD2	CASSLSSGTQETQYF	TGTGCCAGCAGTCTGTCTAGCGGAACACAAGAGACCCAGTACTTC
TRBV3-1/TRBV3-2	NA	TRBJ1-3	TRBD1	CASSQTGGDSSGNTIYF	TGTGCCAGCAGCCAAACAGGGGGTGACAGTTCCGGAAACACCATATATTTT
TRBV11-1	few	TRBJ2-5	NA	CASSASTGYQETQYF	TGTGCCAGCAGCGCTTCAACAGGGTACCAAGAGACCCAGTACTTC
TRBV11-2	NA	TRBJ1-2	NA	CASSLDLQGDYGYTF	TGTGCCAGCAGCTTAGATTTACAGGGTGACTATGGCTACACCTTC
TRBV27	NA	TRBJ2-2	NA	CASSLPGLGSNTGELFF	TGTGCCAGCAGTCTACCTGGGTTGGGGTCGAACACCGGGGAGCTGTTTTTT
TRBV19	once	TRBJ1-1	TRBD1	CASTPGTGGSAEAFF	TGTGCCAGTACCCCCGGGACAGGGGGCAGTGCTGAAGCTTTCTTT
TRBV28	NA	TRBJ2-1	NA	CASGSYNEQFF	TGTGCCAGCGGCTCCTACAATGAGCAGTTCTTC
TRBV6-4	NA	TRBJ1-1	NA	CASSDSVRRNTEAFF	TGTGCCAGCAGTGACTCGGTCAGGAGGAACACTGAAGCTTTCTTT
TRBV5-1	NA	TRBJ2-3	TRBD1	CASSPTGTGVSDTQYF	TGCGCCAGCAGCCCCACCGGGACAGGGGTTTCAGATACGCAGTATTTT
TRBV6-5	NA	TRBJ1-1	NA	CASSYTDGPGAFF	TGTGCCAGCAGTTACACCGACGGCCCTGGGGCTTTCTTT
TRBV19	NA	TRBJ1-2	NA	CATAGGNYGYTF	TGTGCCACCGCCGGGGGCAACTATGGCTACACCTTC